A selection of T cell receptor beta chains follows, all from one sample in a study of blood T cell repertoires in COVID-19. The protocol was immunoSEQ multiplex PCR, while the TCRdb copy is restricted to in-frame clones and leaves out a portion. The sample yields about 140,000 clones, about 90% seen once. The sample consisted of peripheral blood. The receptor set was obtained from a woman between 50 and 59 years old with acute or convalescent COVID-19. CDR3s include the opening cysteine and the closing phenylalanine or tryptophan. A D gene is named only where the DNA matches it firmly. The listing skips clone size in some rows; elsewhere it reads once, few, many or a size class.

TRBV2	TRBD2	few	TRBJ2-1	CASTTSDPYNEQFF	TGTGCCAGCACTACTAGCGACCCCTACAATGAGCAGTTCTTC
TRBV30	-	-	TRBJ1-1	CAWNGQIMNTEAFF	TGTGCCTGGAATGGTCAGATCATGAACACTGAAGCTTTCTTT
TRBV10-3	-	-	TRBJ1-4	CAISDQEKLFF	TGTGCCATCAGTGATCAGGAAAAACTGTTTTTT
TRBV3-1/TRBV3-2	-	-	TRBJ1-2	CASSLKVVQDYGYTF	TGTGCCAGCAGCCTCAAGGTGGTACAGGACTATGGCTACACCTTC
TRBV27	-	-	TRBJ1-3	CASSLFSPNRASGNTIYF	TGTGCCAGCAGTTTATTCTCCCCCAACAGGGCTTCTGGAAACACCATATATTTT
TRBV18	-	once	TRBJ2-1	CASSPVQGPYNEQFF	TGTGCCAGCTCCCCCGTCCAGGGGCCCTACAATGAGCAGTTCTTC
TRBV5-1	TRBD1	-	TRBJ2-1	CASSDAGTGGYNEQFF	TGCGCCAGCAGCGATGCCGGGACAGGGGGCTACAATGAGCAGTTCTTC
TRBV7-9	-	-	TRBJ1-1	CASSFGSEAFF	TGTGCCAGCAGCTTCGGGTCAGAAGCTTTCTTT
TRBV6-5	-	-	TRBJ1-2	CASSYSRTGGGYGYTF	TGTGCCAGCAGTTACTCCCGAACCGGGGGGGGCTATGGCTACACCTTC
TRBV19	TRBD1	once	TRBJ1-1	CASTRGTGMMNTEAFF	TGTGCCTCTACACGGGGGACAGGGATGATGAACACTGAAGCTTTCTTT
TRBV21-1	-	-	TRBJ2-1	CASSISGLAYDEQFF	TGTGCCAGCAGCATTTCGGGACTAGCATACGATGAGCAGTTCTTC
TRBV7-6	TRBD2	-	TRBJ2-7	CASSTGLAAYEQYF	TGTGCCAGCAGCACGGGACTAGCGGCCTACGAGCAGTACTTC
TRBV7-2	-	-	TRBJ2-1	CASSLESYNEQFF	TGTGCCAGCAGCTTAGAGAGCTACAATGAGCAGTTCTTC